This entry features one T cell receptor (beta chain) sequence. No antigen is known for it. This entry is derived from a study of blood T cells in healthy people across ages. The study's findings and limits: Age showed a roughly linear inverse relationship with TCR beta diversity per million T cells.

The V gene's germline CDR1 is MNHEY and CDR2 SMNVEV (reference sequence). The CDR3 contains 15 residues. Trimming took off 5 bases at V and 0 bases at J, with 11 bases between the two ends. Researchers report isolating at least 6 million PBMCs per sample. The use of a sample-barcoded 5' primer and a J-beta primer mix characterized a second PCR of roughly 7 to 11 cycles. Through a template-switch adaptor with 12 random nucleotides, each cDNA molecule received a tag. TCRdb processed the 5' RACE reads anew with MiXCR; each CDR3 protein has one entry. Of 1.6 million or so distinct CDR3 sequences in the sample, roughly a third are singletons; the top ten hold roughly 12%.

This clonotype was obtained from a woman aged 25 to 45 in good health. Material: blood. The chain recombines TRBV27 with TRBJ2-1; D is undetermined. The CDR3 loop is CASSALISSYNEQFF. CDR3 bases: TGTGCCAGCAGTGCCTTGATAAGCTCCTACAATGAGCAGTTCTTC.